These 26 T cell receptor beta chains were all obtained from the same sample, sequenced in a study of T cell responses to AZD1222 COVID-19 vaccine. Some clones are missing from TCRdb's copy, which holds only in-frame ones; the method was immunoSEQ multiplex PCR. Counted here are 150,000 to 190,000 clones, around nine tenths occurring once; the ten biggest clones make up 1.8%. The source was peripheral blood, collected on day 0 of AZD1222 vaccination. The receptors derive from an adult in good health.

The V and J genes are TRBV5-1 and TRBJ2-1; 15 bases are shared with TRBD2. The CDR3 runs 16 residues. V was clipped by 1 base and J by 10 bases; unmatched bases: 6. From germline, CDR1 is SGHRS and CDR2 YFSETQ. Written as DNA, the CDR3 is TGCGCCAGCAGCTTGCTCTGGACTAGCGGGAGGGTAGAGCAGTTCTTC. The encoded protein is CASSLLWTSGRVEQFF.

This chain connects TRBV11-3 to TRBJ1-1, with unresolved D. The CDR3 extends over 13 amino acids. Trimming stripped 2 bases from V and 5 bases from J, with 9 bases between. The germline V gene encodes CDR1 SGHNT and CDR2 YENEEA. The CDR3 DNA reads as TGTGCCAGCAGCTTACTGTGGGAGACTGAAGCTTTCTTT. As protein: CASSLLWETEAFF.

This chain uses TRBV5-8 with TRBJ1-5; TRBD1 matches 8 bases. The germline gives CDR1 SGHTS, CDR2 YDEGEE. V lost 2 bases, J lost 3 bases, and 7 bases stayed unmatched. The CDR3 contains 16 residues. CDR3 nucleotides: TGTGCCAGCAGCTTTAACCAGGGGGCCCTCAATCAGCCCCAGCATTTT. It codes for CASSFNQGALNQPQHF.

The chain is built from TRBV6-5 and TRBJ1-1; the match to TRBD1 covers 8 bases. Germline assignment: CDR1 MNHEY and CDR2 SVGAGI. This CDR3 spans 14 amino acids. J lost 1 base, V lost 6 bases, and 4 bases had no gene match. The CDR3 sequence: CASRKTGANTEAFF. As DNA, the CDR3 is TGTGCCAGCAGGAAGACAGGGGCGAACACTGAAGCTTTCTTT.

This chain connects TRBV18 to TRBJ2-7, with unresolved D. V lost 2 bases, J lost 5 bases, and 16 bases lay in between. Germline-derived CDR1 and CDR2 are KGHSH and LQKENI. The CDR3 is 15 residues long. CDR3 coding DNA: TGTGCCAGCTCACCAAGTCGACGCGTGGGTGACGAGCAGTACTTC. Protein product: CASSPSRRVGDEQYF.

This rearrangement joins TRBV4-2 to TRBJ1-5; the match to TRBD1 covers 7 bases. This CDR3 region has 15 residues. From germline, CDR1 is LGHNA and CDR2 YNFKEQ. Losses at the gene ends were 4 bases for V and 3 bases for J; bases not matched to a gene: 6. This CDR3 is CASSPPTGDNQPQHF. The CDR3 DNA reads as TGTGCCAGCAGCCCCCCAACAGGGGACAATCAGCCCCAGCATTTT.

The rearrangement links TRBV5-1 to TRBJ1-1, with a tentative D call TRBD1 (6 bases). The CDR3 covers 16 residues. V shed 4 bases and J shed 0 bases, with 16 bases lying between them. CDR1 SGHRS and CDR2 YFSETQ come from the germline V gene. CDR3 DNA sequence: TGCGCCAGCAGCATTAGTACAGGGATTATGAACACTGAAGCTTTCTTT. Protein product: CASSISTGIMNTEAFF.

This chain's CDR3 is CASSRLRLAGSTGELFF. CDR3 sequence (DNA): TGTGCCAGCAGTAGACTCCGACTAGCGGGTTCCACCGGGGAGCTGTTTTTT. The V gene is TRBV28, the J gene TRBJ2-2, with 10 bases that match TRBD2. CDR1 and CDR2 (germline): MDHEN, SYDVKM. This CDR3 region has 17 residues. V lost 5 bases and J lost 4; bases outside the gene matches: 10.

V gene TRBV4-3 combines with J gene TRBJ1-2; D is unclear. Trimming removed 4 bases from V and 0 bases from J, with 12 bases in between. Germline V gene lookup returns CDR1 LGHNA and CDR2 YSLEER. The CDR3 length is 15 residues. The CDR3: CASSLTGEANYGYTF. CDR3 nucleotides: TGCGCCAGCAGCCTGACGGGAGAAGCTAACTATGGCTACACCTTC.

V is TRBV6-6 and J is TRBJ1-2; perhaps TRBD1 as D (5 bases). Trimming removed 1 base from V and 4 bases from J, with 13 bases in between. CDR3 size: 15 residues. CDR1 is MNHNY, CDR2 SVGAGI, per germline (reference sequence). The CDR3 region has the DNA TGTGCCAGCAGTTACTACCCAGGGTTTGGCTATGGCTACACCTTC. This sequence encodes CASSYYPGFGYGYTF.

V gene TRBV6-4 combines with J gene TRBJ2-2; 9 positions match TRBD2. This CDR3 region has 15 residues. V lost 3 bases, J lost 5 bases, and 4 bases stayed unmatched. Germline V gene lookup returns CDR1 MRHNA and CDR2 SNTAGT. The CDR3 is CASSESREGTGELFF. The DNA for the CDR3 is TGTGCCAGCAGTGAATCGCGGGAGGGAACCGGGGAGCTGTTTTTT.

V gene TRBV28 combines with J gene TRBJ1-2, with D unclear. Trimming took off 6 bases at V and 2 bases at J, with 7 bases between the two ends. Germline loops: CDR1 MDHEN, CDR2 SYDVKM. The CDR3 spans 12 residues. CDR3 loop: CASRTANYGYTF. Here the CDR3 DNA reads TGTGCCAGCAGAACAGCCAACTATGGCTACACCTTC.

The gene calls are TRBV13 and TRBJ1-1; tentatively, D is TRBD1 (6 bases). With 6 bases removed from V and 0 bases from J, the gap between germline ends came to 17 bases. CDR3 length: 16 residues. Germline CDR1 is PRHDT and CDR2 is FYEKMQ (reference sequence). CDR3 residues: CASRPGGFGLNTEAFF. CDR3 nucleotide sequence: TGTGCCAGCAGGCCCGGGGGCTTCGGGTTGAACACTGAAGCTTTCTTT.

The V gene is TRBV28, the J gene TRBJ1-4; no clear D. Trimming pared 8 bases from V and 7 bases from J, leaving 17 bases between. This CDR3 is 14 amino acids long. From germline, CDR1 is MDHEN and CDR2 SYDVKM. CDR3 sequence reads: CASGFEGSGEKLFF. CDR3 bases: TGTGCCAGCGGCTTTGAGGGTAGTGGTGAAAAACTGTTTTTT. The full variable domain, completed using reference TRBV28 and TRBJ1-4, is DVKVTQSSRYLVKRTGEKVFLECVQDMDHENMFWYRQDPGLGLRLIYFSYDVKMKEKGDIPEGYSVSREKKERFSLILESASTNQTSMYLCASGFEGSGEKLFFGSGTQLSVL.

V gene TRBV18 combines with J gene TRBJ1-1; D is ambiguous. This CDR3 is 14 amino acids long. Trimming took 4 bases from V and 4 from J, leaving 13 bases between them. From germline, CDR1 is KGHSH and CDR2 LQKENI. The CDR3 loop reads CASSRAGSVTEAFF. Here the CDR3 DNA reads TGTGCCAGCTCACGGGCTGGGTCGGTCACTGAAGCTTTCTTT.

The chain recombines TRBV6-2 or TRBV6-3 with TRBJ2-7; D perhaps matches TRBD1 (6 bases). Germline CDR1 and CDR2: MNHEY and SVGEGT. There are 17 residues in the CDR3. V lost 2 bases and J 0 bases, leaving 17 bases between the germline ends. In nucleotides, the CDR3 is TGTGCCAGCAGTTACCTTCCCCGGACAGAGAGCTCCTACGAGCAGTACTTC. Its translation: CASSYLPRTESSYEQYF.

The chain couples TRBV4-3 to TRBJ2-1; TRBD2 aligns across 10 bases. Germline V gives CDR1 LGHNA, CDR2 YSLEER. The CDR3 totals 16 residues. V lost 1 base to trimming and J lost 6 bases; unmatched junction nucleotides: 6. This CDR3 is CASSQGWLAGVNEQFF. In DNA form, the CDR3 reads TGCGCCAGCAGCCAAGGGTGGCTAGCGGGAGTCAATGAGCAGTTCTTC.

V and J are TRBV4-3 and TRBJ2-2; 13 nucleotides match TRBD2. Trimming at V came to 1 base and at J to 6 bases, leaving 2 bases not matched to a gene. Germline values: CDR1 LGHNA, CDR2 YSLEER. The CDR3 contains 16 residues. CDR3 in DNA: TGCGCCAGCAGCCAAGGGACTAGCGGGAGATCCGGGGAGCTGTTTTTT. It is translated as CASSQGTSGRSGELFF.

J is TRBJ2-6 and V is TRBV19; a possible D gene is TRBD1 (6 bases). Trimming removed 4 bases at V and 4 bases at J, with 11 bases between. Germline CDR1 LNHDA, CDR2 SQIVND (reference sequence). The CDR3 is 15 residues long. The CDR3 nucleotides are TGTGCCAGTAGTAAGGGACACCCCGGGGCCAACGTCCTGACTTTC. It specifies CASSKGHPGANVLTF. Complete variable domain (other parts from reference TRBV19 and TRBJ2-6): DGGITQSPKYLFRKEGQNVTLSCEQNLNHDAMYWYRQDPGQGLRLIYYSQIVNDFQKGDIAEGYSVSREKKESFPLTVTSAQKNPTAFYLCASSKGHPGANVLTFGAGSRLTVL.

This clone was detected a few times. The gene calls are TRBV7-2 and TRBJ1-1; D might be TRBD1 (6 bases). With 4 bases removed from V and 10 bases from J, the gap between germline ends came to 19 bases. Germline CDR1 reads SGHTA; CDR2 reads FQGNSA. This CDR3 is built from 14 residues. CDR3 coding DNA: TGTGCCAGCAGCTCCCATCAGGGGTTGTCCGTAGCTTTCTTT. Its protein is CASSSHQGLSVAFF.

The rearrangement links TRBV7-2 to TRBJ2-2; the D gene is possibly TRBD1 (5 bases). CDR3 length: 15 amino acids. Germline assignment: CDR1 SGHTA and CDR2 FQGNSA. Trimming pared 5 bases from V and 1 base from J, leaving 11 bases between. The CDR3 spells CASSHRTVNTGELFF. The DNA of the CDR3 is TGTGCCAGCAGCCACAGGACGGTGAACACCGGGGAGCTGTTTTTT.

This chain links TRBV24-1 with TRBJ2-1; tentatively, D is TRBD2 (6 bases). The V and J ends lost 0 bases and 3 bases respectively, with 11 bases between them. Germline V CDR1 and CDR2: KGHDR, SFDVKD. The length of the CDR3 is 16 residues. The CDR3 sequence: CATSDLQGGRYNEQFF. The CDR3 DNA reads as TGTGCCACCAGTGATTTGCAGGGAGGCCGCTACAATGAGCAGTTCTTC.

The chain carries TRBV10-3 and TRBJ2-7; TRBD2 agrees at 11 bases. The germline V gene encodes CDR1 ENHRY and CDR2 SYGVKD. The CDR3 is 14 residues long. Trimming at V came to 6 bases and at J to 3 bases, leaving 4 bases not matched to a gene. The CDR3, as DNA: TGTGCCATCAGCCCCCTAGCGGGGGGCTACGAGCAGTACTTC. Amino acid sequence: CAISPLAGGYEQYF.

V and J are TRBV28 and TRBJ1-3; D is possibly TRBD1 (6 bases). The V gene lost 3 bases and the J gene lost 2 bases, with 11 bases spanning the gap. CDR3 length: 15 amino acids. Germline loops: CDR1 MDHEN, CDR2 SYDVKM. The CDR3 sequence: CASSFGSGAGNTIYF. The CDR3 coding sequence is TGTGCCAGCAGTTTCGGCTCAGGGGCTGGAAACACCATATATTTT.

V usage is TRBV29-1 and J usage is TRBJ2-5, with no clear D. Trimming removed 8 bases at V and 1 base at J, with 14 bases between. Germline loops: CDR1 SQVTM, CDR2 ANQGSEA. CDR3 size: 13 residues. The CDR3 coding sequence is TGCAGCTTTATCCGGGTGAGCCAAGAGACCCAGTACTTC. This codes for CSFIRVSQETQYF.

The CDR3 region has the DNA TGTGCCAGCAGTACGACAACAGGGGACTATGGCTACACCTTC. This encodes CASSTTTGDYGYTF. J is TRBJ1-2 and V is TRBV7-8; 7 bases fit TRBD1. This CDR3 is built from 14 residues. V was pared by 6 bases and J by 3 bases, with 7 bases of the junction left unmatched. Looked up from germline, CDR1 is SGHVS and CDR2 is FQNEAQ.